One sample yielded the 6 T cell receptor beta chains listed below, sequenced in a study of chemoradiotherapy in HPV16-positive cancers. TCRdb's table, derived via immunoSEQ multiplex PCR, lists solely in-frame clones and lacks some. The sample lists approximately 23,000 clones, 73% seen once, with roughly 2.6% in the top ten. The specimen was obtained from a patient who underwent chemoradiotherapy. The receptors shown here come from a human donor with HPV-associated anogenital cancer.

This chain links TRBV6-1 with TRBJ2-1, with D unresolved. Germline CDR1 is MNHNS and CDR2 is SASEGT. V was shortened by 2 bases and J by 4 bases, with 12 bases between the two germline ends. The CDR3 is 15 amino acids. The CDR3 reads CASSELQVRYNEQFF. In DNA form, the CDR3 reads TGTGCCAGCAGTGAATTACAAGTCAGATACAATGAGCAGTTCTTC.

This chain connects TRBV15 to TRBJ2-5; 7 nucleotides match TRBD2. V dropped 5 bases and J dropped 4; count of bases not matched to a gene: 10. The CDR3 has 15 amino acids. Germline V gene lookup returns CDR1 LNHNV and CDR2 YYDKDF (reference sequence). This CDR3 reads CATSPPGGSLETQYF. DNA for the CDR3: TGTGCCACCAGCCCTCCGGGCGGGAGTTTAGAGACCCAGTACTTC.

The CDR3 bases are TGTGCCAGCAGTTCGGGTTCCTGGACAGGCGAAGCTTTCTTT. Its protein is CASSSGSWTGEAFF. The chain joins TRBV27 to TRBJ1-1, with 7 bases identical to TRBD1. The CDR3 extends over 14 amino acids. Trimming took 4 bases from V and 8 from J; bases not matched to a gene: 10. Per germline, CDR1 MNHEY and CDR2 SMNVEV (reference sequence).

This clone was counted a single time. J is TRBJ1-4 and V is TRBV19, with D unclear. The V gene's germline CDR1 is LNHDA and CDR2 SQIVND (reference sequence). The CDR3 loop spans 13 amino acids. The ends were cut back, 6 bases at V and 5 bases at J, with 10 bases in the middle. CDR3 in amino acids: CASSLRRNEKLFF. CDR3 in DNA: TGTGCCAGTAGCCTTCGTCGGAATGAAAAACTGTTTTTT.

This chain joins TRBV4-1 and TRBJ2-2, with TRBD1 as a possible D gene (6 bases). The V and J ends lost 2 bases and 2 bases respectively, with 12 bases between them. Germline V gene sequence: CDR1 MGHRA, CDR2 YSYEKL. The length of the CDR3 is 16 residues. CDR3 DNA sequence: TGCGCCAGCAGCCAACCCTGGACAGTTAACACCGGGGAGCTGTTTTTT. Protein: CASSQPWTVNTGELFF.

This clone has just a few counts. The chain employs TRBV6-1 and TRBJ1-5; no reliable D call. V was trimmed by 3 bases and J by 7 bases, leaving 10 bases between them. In germline, CDR1 is MNHNS, CDR2 SASEGT. This CDR3 has 13 residues. The CDR3 nucleotides are TGTGCCAGCAGTGAGGGGAGAAGGCAGCCCCAGCATTTT. Amino acid sequence: CASSEGRRQPQHF.